This T cell receptor (beta chain) was sequenced for a study of graft-versus-host responses after intestinal transplantation. Study as a whole: The whole recipient group had anti-thymocyte globulin induction followed by tacrolimus and steroids for roughly three years.

The germline gives CDR1 MNHNS, CDR2 SASEGT. V lost 1 base to trimming and J lost 0 bases, with 13 bases between them. The CDR3 runs to 16 residues. Concerning this clone itself: Its antigen is not known.

TCRdb's table, derived via immunoSEQ multiplex PCR, lists solely in-frame clones and lacks some. Of roughly 85,000 clones in the sample, approximately 89% were seen once. V gene TRBV6-1 combines with J gene TRBJ2-7; no firm D call. The sequence came from a human donor who was the organ donor for an intestinal transplant. The material was unstimulated CD8+ T cells sorted from spleen or lymph node cells, obtained before transplant. CDR3 DNA sequence: TGTGCCAGCAGTGAAGGACAAGCCCATCCCTCCTACGAGCAGTACTTC. Translating gives CASSEGQAHPSYEQYF.